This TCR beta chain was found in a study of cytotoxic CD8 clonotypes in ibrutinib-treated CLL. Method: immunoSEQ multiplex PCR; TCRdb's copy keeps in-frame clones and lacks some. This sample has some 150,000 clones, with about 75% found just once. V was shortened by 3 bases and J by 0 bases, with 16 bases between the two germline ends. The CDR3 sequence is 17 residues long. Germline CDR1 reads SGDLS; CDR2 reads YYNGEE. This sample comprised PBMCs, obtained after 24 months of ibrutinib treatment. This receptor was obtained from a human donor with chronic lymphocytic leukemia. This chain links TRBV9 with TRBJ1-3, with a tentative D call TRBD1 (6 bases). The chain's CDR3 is CASSDSQGSHSGNTIYF. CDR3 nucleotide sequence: TGTGCCAGCAGCGATTCTCAGGGGTCCCACTCTGGAAACACCATATATTTT.